These T cell receptor beta chains were read from a single sample in a study of blood T cell repertoires in COVID-19. Profiled with immunoSEQ multiplex PCR; TCRdb holds only in-frame clones, not every one. The sample consists of about 190,000 clones, approximately 88% of them appearing once. Specimen: peripheral blood. These receptor sequences come from a man in his forties with acute or convalescent COVID-19. Each CDR3 is given with its conserved first and last residue. The order of the fields is V gene, clone size, J gene, D gene, CDR3 protein, CDR3 DNA. D genes are given only for firm matches. The size of a clone is reported for some rows only, either as once, few or many, or as a class for expanded clones.

TRBV19,-,TRBJ1-2,-,CASRDDTGIANYGYTF,TGTGCCAGTAGGGACGATACAGGGATAGCTAACTATGGCTACACCTTC
TRBV10-3,-,TRBJ2-1,TRBD1,CAISEAHRGDEQFF,TGTGCCATCAGTGAGGCACACAGGGGCGATGAGCAGTTCTTC
TRBV5-1,once,TRBJ2-7,TRBD1,CASSWGTDSYEQYF,TGCGCCAGCAGCTGGGGGACAGATTCCTACGAGCAGTACTTC
TRBV16,-,TRBJ2-1,-,CASSPPPSAEQFF,TGTGCCAGCAGCCCGCCCCCTAGTGCTGAGCAGTTCTTC
TRBV3-1/TRBV3-2,-,TRBJ2-5,-,CASSQDLVARETQYF,TGTGCCAGCAGCCAAGATCTGGTAGCCCGGGAGACCCAGTACTTC
TRBV13,-,TRBJ2-1,TRBD2,CASSLAGGYQFF,TGTGCCAGCAGCCTAGCGGGGGGTTACCAGTTCTTC
TRBV7-6,-,TRBJ1-4,-,CASSFIQGRGEKLFF,TGTGCCAGCAGCTTCATACAGGGTAGAGGTGAAAAACTGTTTTTT
TRBV12-3/TRBV12-4,-,TRBJ1-6,-,CASSLVQHSPLHF,TGTGCCAGCAGTTTAGTACAGCATTCACCCCTCCACTTT
TRBV28,-,TRBJ1-1,TRBD1,CASSWGTGMNTEAFF,TGTGCCAGCAGTTGGGGGACAGGAATGAACACTGAAGCTTTCTTT
TRBV30,-,TRBJ1-2,TRBD1,CAWTKGQDPYGYTF,TGTGCCTGGACCAAGGGACAGGACCCCTATGGCTACACCTTC
TRBV2,-,TRBJ2-5,-,CASSADNQETQYF,TGTGCCAGCAGTGCGGACAACCAAGAGACCCAGTACTTC
TRBV6-5,-,TRBJ1-1,-,CASTQNLNTEAFF,TGTGCCAGCACACAGAATTTGAACACTGAAGCTTTCTTT
TRBV7-2,-,TRBJ1-5,-,CASSRDTNQPQHF,TGTGCCAGCAGCAGGGACACTAATCAGCCCCAGCATTTT
TRBV19,few,TRBJ1-1,-,CASRGREETEAFF,TGTGCCAGTAGGGGCAGGGAGGAAACTGAAGCTTTCTTT
TRBV25-1,-,TRBJ1-1,-,CASIRGTEAFF,TGTGCCAGCATCCGGGGCACTGAAGCTTTCTTT
TRBV14,-,TRBJ2-1,TRBD2,CASSLGIRLAGGPVEQFF,TGTGCCAGCAGCCTGGGGATACGACTAGCGGGGGGGCCGGTTGAGCAGTTCTTC
TRBV6-5,once,TRBJ1-2,-,CASGRGDLGYTF,TGTGCCAGCGGCCGGGGGGACCTTGGCTACACCTTC
TRBV7-6,-,TRBJ2-7,TRBD1,CASSSFSGQGGYEQYF,TGTGCCAGCAGCTCTTTTAGTGGACAGGGGGGATACGAGCAGTACTTC
TRBV10-2,-,TRBJ1-1,TRBD1,CASSRDRGRTEAFF,TGCGCCAGCAGTAGGGACAGGGGGAGGACTGAAGCTTTCTTT
TRBV7-2,-,TRBJ1-2,-,CASSWRENYGYTF,TGTGCCAGCAGCTGGAGGGAAAACTATGGCTACACCTTC
TRBV2,-,TRBJ2-5,-,CASSFAEETQYF,TGTGCCAGCAGTTTCGCAGAAGAGACCCAGTACTTC
TRBV7-2,-,TRBJ2-7,-,CASSPHYSASSYEQYF,TGTGCCAGCAGCCCCCATTATAGTGCTAGCTCCTACGAGCAGTACTTC
TRBV5-4,-,TRBJ2-7,TRBD2,CASSFRGSGGLGQYF,TGTGCCAGCAGCTTTCGGGGTAGCGGGGGCCTCGGGCAGTACTTC
TRBV7-2,-,TRBJ1-2,-,CASSSIMDNGYTF,TGTGCCAGCAGCTCCATAATGGACAACGGCTACACCTTC
TRBV30,-,TRBJ2-3,TRBD1,CAGRQGWGTDTQYF,TGTGCCGGAAGACAGGGTTGGGGCACAGATACGCAGTATTTT
TRBV13,-,TRBJ1-1,-,CASSFRGGTEAFF,TGTGCCAGCAGCTTCCGGGGAGGGACTGAAGCTTTCTTT
TRBV9,-,TRBJ2-2,-,CASSGGTGELFF,TGTGCCAGCAGCGGAGGGACCGGGGAGCTGTTTTTT
TRBV4-1,-,TRBJ1-3,TRBD1,CASSPTGTAGNTIYF,TGCGCCAGCAGCCCGACGGGGACAGCTGGAAACACCATATATTTT
TRBV4-2,-,TRBJ2-1,-,CASSPRLGMGLYNEQFF,TGTGCCAGCAGCCCCAGATTGGGAATGGGACTTTACAATGAGCAGTTCTTC
TRBV19,-,TRBJ2-3,TRBD2,CASSIGGADTQYF,TGTGCCAGTAGTATCGGGGGGGCAGATACGCAGTATTTT
TRBV6-5,-,TRBJ1-4,-,CASSYEGDEKLFF,TGTGCCAGCAGTTATGAGGGGGACGAAAAACTGTTTTTT
TRBV7-9,-,TRBJ1-6,TRBD1,CASSSSRTGSNSPLHF,TGTGCCAGCAGCTCTTCTCGGACAGGGAGTAATTCACCCCTCCACTTT
TRBV6-1,few,TRBJ1-2,-,CASSEHIEVRDYGYTF,TGTGCCAGCAGTGAACATATCGAGGTGCGGGACTATGGCTACACCTTC
TRBV7-9,-,TRBJ1-1,-,CASSLQGDTEAFF,TGTGCCAGCAGCCTACAGGGAGACACTGAAGCTTTCTTT
TRBV28,-,TRBJ1-5,-,CASSLYRDQPQHF,TGTGCCAGCAGTTTATACAGGGATCAGCCCCAGCATTTT
TRBV5-4,-,TRBJ2-7,-,CASSLGGRDYEQYF,TGTGCCAGCAGCTTGGGAGGGCGCGACTACGAGCAGTACTTC
TRBV5-6,-,TRBJ2-1,TRBD2,CASSWAGGRYEQFF,TGTGCCAGCAGCTGGGCGGGGGGCAGGTATGAGCAGTTCTTC
TRBV18,-,TRBJ1-5,-,CASSPATYQPQHF,TGTGCCAGCTCACCAGCCACTTATCAGCCCCAGCATTTT
TRBV7-8,few,TRBJ2-2,-,CASSIRGTGELFF,TGTGCCAGCAGCATCAGGGGAACCGGGGAGCTGTTTTTT